This paragraph covers one T cell receptor (beta chain) sequence. The germline CDR1 and CDR2 sequences are LGHDT and YNNKEL (reference sequence). Unmatched junction bases numbered 9, after V lost 8 bases and J lost 7 bases. The CDR3 length is 14 residues. The data originate from a study of blood T cell repertoires in COVID-19. TCRdb's copy holds only in-frame clones and misses some; the assay was immunoSEQ multiplex PCR. The data contain some 270,000 clones, 75% to 90% of them singletons. Material for sequencing was PBMCs or T cells enriched from blood (not recorded which). The V and J genes are TRBV3-1 (or the pseudogene TRBV3-2) and TRBJ2-1; 9 nucleotides agree with TRBD1. This sequence originates from a woman in her forties who had recovered from COVID-19. The CDR3 coding sequence is TGTGCCAGCGCGGGACAGGGCATGGGGAATGAGCAGTTCTTC. It is translated as CASAGQGMGNEQFF.